One sample yielded the 15 T cell receptor beta chains listed below, sequenced in a study of T-cell reconstitution after alpha-beta-depleted transplantation in children. The TCRbeta library incorporated unique molecular identifiers. TCRdb called the PCR reads again in MiXCR, with one record for every CDR3 protein. The sample lists a few hundred thousand distinct CDR3 sequences; 15% to 20% were seen once. The material was PBMCs, mostly from graft donor cells, obtained 360 days after TCRalphabeta/CD19-depleted stem cell transplant. These TCRs come from a boy younger than two who had a stem cell transplant for Wiskott-Aldrich syndrome, so the T cells may come from the graft donor.

This clonotype has only a few counts. The V and J genes are TRBV7-2 and TRBJ2-3; 11 nucleotides agree with TRBD2. CDR1 is SGHTA, CDR2 FQGNSA, per germline. CDR3 length: 15 residues. V shed 6 bases, J shed 2 bases, and the junction held 4 bases outside the gene matches. CDR3 region: CASRLAGAYTDTQYF. CDR3 bases: TGTGCCAGCAGACTAGCGGGAGCGTACACAGATACGCAGTATTTT.

The DNA of the CDR3 is TGCAGTGCTAGAGAAGACAGATACAATGAGCAGTTCTTC. Protein: CSAREDRYNEQFF. The rearrangement links TRBV20-1 to TRBJ2-1; D is possibly TRBD1 (5 bases). The germline gives CDR1 DFQATT, CDR2 SNEGSKA (reference sequence). This CDR3 contains 13 residues. Trimming removed 0 bases at V and 4 bases at J, with 7 bases between.

V gene TRBV6-2 or TRBV6-3 combines with J gene TRBJ2-3; TRBD2 matches 10 bases. V trimming: 7 bases; J trimming: 6 bases; junction bases outside the gene matches: 16. The CDR3 has 17 amino acids. The germline gives CDR1 MNHEY, CDR2 SVGEGT. The CDR3, as DNA: TGTGCCAGCAACTACCATCTAGCGGGAGACCTCGTTGATACGCAGTATTTT. Protein: CASNYHLAGDLVDTQYF.

This chain connects TRBV10-3 to TRBJ2-7; TRBD1 matches 7 bases. The CDR3 contains 13 residues. V was pared by 10 bases and J by 6 bases, with 12 bases of the junction left unmatched. CDR1 and CDR2 (germline): ENHRY, SYGVKD. In DNA, the CDR3 is TGTGCCACCCGGGACAGTCTTTCGGGCGAGCAGTACTTC. Amino acids: CATRDSLSGEQYF.

The rearrangement links TRBV7-6 to TRBJ2-3; 9 bases agree with TRBD2. From germline, CDR1 is SGHVS and CDR2 FNYEAQ. V trimming: 5 bases; J trimming: 0 bases; junction bases outside the gene matches: 15. The CDR3 runs to 19 residues. CDR3 DNA sequence: TGTGCCAGCAGCGTGTCGTTGCTTAGGACTAGCGCAAGCACAGATACGCAGTATTTT. It codes for CASSVSLLRTSASTDTQYF.

V gene TRBV5-1 combines with J gene TRBJ2-5; D gene uncertain. V lost 2 bases to trimming and J lost 2 bases, with 7 bases between them. Germline CDR1 SGHRS, CDR2 YFSETQ. The CDR3 contains 13 residues. The CDR3 coding sequence is TGCGCCAGCAGCTTTCAGGTTCAAGAGACCCAGTACTTC. Its translation: CASSFQVQETQYF.

In this sample, this clonotype turned up a few times. The genes are TRBV5-1 and TRBJ2-7; D unresolved. CDR3 length: 15 amino acids. CDR1 is SGHRS, CDR2 YFSETQ, per germline. V was cut by 2 bases and J by 2 bases, with 14 bases left in between. The CDR3 sequence is CASSLGRGDPYEQYF. In nucleotides, the CDR3 is TGCGCCAGCAGCTTAGGTCGAGGAGATCCCTACGAGCAGTACTTC.

There are a few counts of this clonotype. V gene TRBV7-9 combines with J gene TRBJ2-1; 8 bases line up with TRBD1. The ends lost 3 bases at V and 5 bases at J; junction bases unmatched: 6. CDR1 and CDR2 from the germline V gene are SEHNR and FQNEAQ (reference sequence). This CDR3 comprises 15 residues. The CDR3 sequence: CASSFLRDRNNEQFF. The DNA for the CDR3 is TGTGCCAGCAGCTTTCTCCGGGACAGGAACAATGAGCAGTTCTTC.

This chain connects TRBV4-3 to TRBJ2-1; TRBD2 aligns across 8 bases. The V gene end was trimmed by 0 bases and the J gene end by 7 bases; junction bases not matched to a gene: 11. The CDR3 length is 17 residues. Germline V gene lookup returns CDR1 LGHNA and CDR2 YSLEER. CDR3 in amino acids: CASSQEPGLGLVNEQFF. CDR3 sequence (DNA): TGCGCCAGCAGCCAAGAGCCGGGACTAGGTTTAGTTAATGAGCAGTTCTTC.

This clonotype was counted at least ten times. The chain recombines TRBV12-3 or TRBV12-4 with TRBJ1-1, with 8 bases aligning to TRBD1. The CDR3 is 15 amino acids. J lost 6 bases, V lost 3 bases, and 9 bases had no gene match. The CDR3 loop reads CASSFPRRTGPEAFF. CDR3 nucleotide sequence: TGTGCCAGCAGTTTCCCCCGTAGGACAGGGCCTGAAGCTTTCTTT.

Many counts were recorded for this clonotype. This chain connects TRBV7-2 to TRBJ2-5; 7 bases map to TRBD1. The CDR3 loop spans 16 amino acids. CDR1 and CDR2 from the germline V gene are SGHTA and FQGNSA. V trimming: 6 bases; J trimming: 3 bases; junction bases outside the gene matches: 13. The CDR3 region has the DNA TGTGCCAGCAGGCCCAATACACAGGGGAATGAAGAGACCCAGTACTTC. Protein product: CASRPNTQGNEETQYF.

This clonotype has a handful of counts. The genes are TRBV12-3 or TRBV12-4 and TRBJ1-1, with unresolved D. Trimming took 5 bases from V and 3 from J, leaving 10 bases between them. The CDR3 runs to 13 residues. CDR3 loop: CASSPRGHTEAFF. CDR3 in DNA: TGTGCCAGCAGTCCGCGAGGGCACACTGAAGCTTTCTTT.

This clonotype was found a few times. V and J are TRBV30 and TRBJ2-7; D gene uncertain. The V end was cut by 2 bases, the J end by 0 bases, with 11 bases between. The germline V gene has CDR1 GTSNPN and CDR2 SVGIG (reference sequence). There are 14 residues in the CDR3. In DNA form, the CDR3 reads TGTGCCTGGAGTTTTCGGGTTCTCTCCTACGAGCAGTACTTC. This codes for CAWSFRVLSYEQYF.

There are many counts of this clonotype. CDR3 in amino acids: CASIETGTPAGELFF. CDR3 coding DNA: TGTGCCAGCATTGAGACAGGGACCCCCGCCGGGGAGCTGTTTTTT. The rearrangement links TRBV12-3 or TRBV12-4 to TRBJ2-2, with TRBD1 identical over 7 bases. The CDR3 extends over 15 amino acids. V shed 7 bases, J shed 6 bases, and the junction held 11 bases outside the gene matches.

In nucleotides, the CDR3 is TGTGCCAGCAGCGCTGGGACTCGTCCGGTCGGGGAGCTGTTTTTT. Protein product: CASSAGTRPVGELFF. The chain is built from TRBV9 and TRBJ2-2, with TRBD2 as a possible D gene (6 bases). V was pared by 3 bases and J by 7 bases, with 16 bases between. Per germline, CDR1 SGDLS and CDR2 YYNGEE. The CDR3 length is 15 residues.